The source of this TCR beta chain is a study of T cells in Graves' hyperthyroidism and ophthalmopathy. Study details: At initial diagnosis, before any treatment had begun, peripheral blood was obtained.

Graves' hyperthyroidism is called stable when ophthalmopathy does not progress within 18 months. Amplified regions were TCR beta CDR3 sequences from RNA transcripts. Initially, a first-round RT-PCR of the TCR CDR3 employed the HTBI primer set. Using its own MiXCR run on the multiplex PCR reads, TCRdb lists one record per CDR3 protein. Here the sample spans about 320,000 distinct CDR3 sequences, about 15% being singletons. The sample holds a few counts of this clonotype. Germline CDR1 is SGHTA and CDR2 is FQGNSA. This CDR3 is 13 amino acids long. Trimming stripped 4 bases from V and 6 bases from J, with 10 bases between.

Source material: blood. The gene calls are TRBV7-2 and TRBJ2-4; D remains ambiguous. The receptor was isolated from a man younger than 45 with Graves' hyperthyroidism. The CDR3 here is CASSWNLRNIQYF. For the CDR3, the DNA is TGTGCCAGCAGCTGGAACCTACGAAACATTCAGTACTTC. The full variable domain, with the rest looked up from reference TRBV7-2 and TRBJ2-4, is GAGVSQSPSNKVTEKGKDVELRCDPISGHTALYWYRQSLGQGLEFLIYFQGNSAPDKSGLPSDRFSAERTGGSVSTLTIQRTQQEDSAVYLCASSWNLRNIQYFGAGTRLSVL.